The entry below describes one T cell receptor (beta chain). Its antigen has not been determined. No base-level quality is on record; no much larger clone is a single base apart. The data belong to a study of blood T cell repertoires in COVID-19 (dated by TCRdb to 2020 to 2022). The study in broad terms: Samples covering the acute and convalescent phases of COVID-19 were provided by collaborators in the United States, Italy and Spain. Where HLA class I and class II types were available, the types were taken from metadata supplied by the sample provider, not from assay-based typing. The samples were drawn from two sources: the first 160 participants of the ongoing ImmuneRACE study, and over 950 subjects contributed by 6 global collaborators. Sample metadata almost always included a de-identified subject ID, COVID-19 status, age in years and sex. The material from the prospective study consisted of cDNA or gDNA derived from T cells, B-cell-depleted T cells, or PBMCs. The dataset comprised deeply sampled blood TCRbeta repertoires from subjects exposed to, actively infected with, or recovered from COVID-19. A freely available public database, intended as a resource for researchers studying the immune response to SARS-CoV-2, is where the repertoires were released. General findings and caveats noted by the study authors: Clinical and demographic metadata were provided uncurated, with the amount varying by source and participant.

The immunoSEQ Assay, a bias-controlled multiplex PCR, was used to amplify TCRbeta CDR3 regions from genomic DNA. In the original analysis: Within the assay, amplification of reference gene primers was used to estimate how many nucleated cells each sample contained. To quantify the absolute abundance of each unique TCRbeta CDR3 rearrangement, sequence reads were collapsed and filtered. For each sample, productive Simpson clonality was calculated as the square root of Simpson's diversity index over productive rearrangements. The clones in this table, taken by TCRdb from immuneACCESS, are in-frame only. Not every clone is retained; where verified, under half of the shortfall comes from an unresolved V gene, and the cause of the rest is unknown. The V and J calls and clone size are taken from that table; D and trimming were inferred from the DNA. This sample comprises tens of thousands of clones, roughly 70% of them detected only once. Of the sample, around 60% is held by the ten largest clones.

V sheds 6 bases and J sheds 5 bases, leaving 17 bases between their ends. The germline V gene encodes CDR1 ENHRY and CDR2 SYGVKD. The CDR3, cysteine through phenylalanine, is 14 amino acids long. Only the CDR3 part of the read is kept: 42 bases, read in frame from the first base. Each collaborating institution followed its own protocols to collect whole blood in K2EDTA tubes. For TCRbeta analysis, collaborator samples were shipped as frozen whole blood, as isolated PBMCs, or as DNA extracted from either sample type. The TCR comes from an elderly man with acute or convalescent COVID-19. Material for sequencing was peripheral blood. Recombination connected TRBV10-3 to TRBJ2-7; the best D guess is TRBD1, with 7 bases matching. The CDR3 corresponds to CAIRRQGGTDEQYF. In nucleotides, the sequence is TGTGCCATCAGGAGACAGGGAGGCACGGACGAGCAGTACTTC.